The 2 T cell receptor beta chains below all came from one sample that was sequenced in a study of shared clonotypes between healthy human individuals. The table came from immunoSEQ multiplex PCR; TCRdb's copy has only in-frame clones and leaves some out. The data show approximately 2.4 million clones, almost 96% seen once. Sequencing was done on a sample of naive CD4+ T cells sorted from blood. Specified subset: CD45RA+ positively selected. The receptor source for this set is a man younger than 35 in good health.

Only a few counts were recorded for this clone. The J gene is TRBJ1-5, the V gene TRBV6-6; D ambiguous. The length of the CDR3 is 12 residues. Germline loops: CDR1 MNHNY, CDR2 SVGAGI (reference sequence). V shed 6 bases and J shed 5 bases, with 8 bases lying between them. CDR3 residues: CASSQDYQPQHF. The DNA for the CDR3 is TGTGCCAGCAGCCAAGACTATCAGCCCCAGCATTTT.

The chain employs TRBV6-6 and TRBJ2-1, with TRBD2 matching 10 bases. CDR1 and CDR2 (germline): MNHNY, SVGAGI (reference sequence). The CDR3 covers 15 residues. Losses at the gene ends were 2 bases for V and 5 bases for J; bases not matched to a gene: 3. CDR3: CASSYPSGGHNEQFF. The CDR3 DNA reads TGTGCCAGCAGTTACCCTAGCGGGGGACACAATGAGCAGTTCTTC.